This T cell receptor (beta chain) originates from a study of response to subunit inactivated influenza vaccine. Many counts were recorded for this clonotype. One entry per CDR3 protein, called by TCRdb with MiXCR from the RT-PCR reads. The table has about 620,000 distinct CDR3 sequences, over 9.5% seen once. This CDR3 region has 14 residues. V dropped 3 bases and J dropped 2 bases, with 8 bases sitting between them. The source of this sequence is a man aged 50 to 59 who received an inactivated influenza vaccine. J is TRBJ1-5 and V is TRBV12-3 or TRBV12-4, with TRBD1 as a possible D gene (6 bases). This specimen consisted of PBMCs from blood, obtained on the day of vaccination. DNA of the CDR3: TGTGCCAGCAGTTTCCCAGGGGGCAATCAGCCCCAGCATTTT. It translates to CASSFPGGNQPQHF.